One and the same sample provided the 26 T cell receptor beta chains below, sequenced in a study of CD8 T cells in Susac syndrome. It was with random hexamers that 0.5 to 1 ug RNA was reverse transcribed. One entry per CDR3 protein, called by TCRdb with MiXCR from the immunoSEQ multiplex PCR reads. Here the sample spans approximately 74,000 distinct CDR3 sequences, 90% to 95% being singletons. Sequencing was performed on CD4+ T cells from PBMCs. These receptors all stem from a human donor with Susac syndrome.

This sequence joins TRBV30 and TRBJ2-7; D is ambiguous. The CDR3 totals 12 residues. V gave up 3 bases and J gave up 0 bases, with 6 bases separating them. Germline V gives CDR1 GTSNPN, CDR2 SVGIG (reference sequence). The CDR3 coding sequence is TGTGCCTGGAGGCCCAGCTCCTACGAGCAGTACTTC. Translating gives CAWRPSSYEQYF.

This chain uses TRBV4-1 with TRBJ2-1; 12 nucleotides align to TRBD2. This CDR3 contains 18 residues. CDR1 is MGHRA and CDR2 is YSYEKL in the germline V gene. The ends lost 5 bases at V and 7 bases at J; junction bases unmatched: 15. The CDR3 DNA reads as TGCGCCAGCAGCTACGTGACTAGCGGGAGCGGTAGGGGGAATGAGCAGTTCTTC. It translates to CASSYVTSGSGRGNEQFF.

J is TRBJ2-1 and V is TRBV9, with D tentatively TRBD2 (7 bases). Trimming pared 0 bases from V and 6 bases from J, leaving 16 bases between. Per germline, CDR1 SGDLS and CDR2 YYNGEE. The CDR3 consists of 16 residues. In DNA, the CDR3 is TGTGCCAGCAGCGTAGCTGGGAGGGGGAGGGTCAATGAGCAGTTCTTC. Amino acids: CASSVAGRGRVNEQFF.

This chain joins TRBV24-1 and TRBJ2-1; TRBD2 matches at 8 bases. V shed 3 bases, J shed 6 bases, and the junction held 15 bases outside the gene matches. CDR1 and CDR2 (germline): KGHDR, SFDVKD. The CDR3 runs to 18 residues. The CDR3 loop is CATSDRGGTRIRSNEQFF. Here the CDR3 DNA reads TGTGCCACCAGTGATCGCGGGGGGACGCGGATACGGTCCAATGAGCAGTTCTTC.

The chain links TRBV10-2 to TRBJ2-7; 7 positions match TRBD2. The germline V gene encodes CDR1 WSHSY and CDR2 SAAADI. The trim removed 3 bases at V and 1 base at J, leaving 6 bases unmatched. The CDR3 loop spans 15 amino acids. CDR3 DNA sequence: TGCGCCAGCAGTGACTCTACAGCGGGGTCCTACGAGCAGTACTTC. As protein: CASSDSTAGSYEQYF.

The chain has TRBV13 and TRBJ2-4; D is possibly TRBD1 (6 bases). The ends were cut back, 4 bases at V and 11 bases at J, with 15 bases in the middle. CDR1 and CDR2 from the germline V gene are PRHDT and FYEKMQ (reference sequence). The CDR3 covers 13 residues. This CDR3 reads CASSSTGRKVQYF. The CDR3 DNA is TGTGCCAGCAGCTCAACAGGGAGAAAGGTTCAGTACTTC.

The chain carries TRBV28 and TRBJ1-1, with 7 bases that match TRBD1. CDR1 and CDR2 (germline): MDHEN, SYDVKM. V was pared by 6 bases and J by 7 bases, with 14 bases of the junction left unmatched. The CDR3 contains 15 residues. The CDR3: CASRPPEQGKGEAFF. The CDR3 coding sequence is TGTGCCAGCAGGCCGCCAGAACAGGGGAAAGGTGAAGCTTTCTTT.

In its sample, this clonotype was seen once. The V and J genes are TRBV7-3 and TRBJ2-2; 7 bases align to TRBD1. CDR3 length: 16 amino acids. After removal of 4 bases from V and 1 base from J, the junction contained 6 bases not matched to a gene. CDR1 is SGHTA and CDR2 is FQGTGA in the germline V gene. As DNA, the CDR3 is TGTGCCAGCAGCTCCGGGAACAGGGGGAACACCGGGGAGCTGTTTTTT. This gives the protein CASSSGNRGNTGELFF.

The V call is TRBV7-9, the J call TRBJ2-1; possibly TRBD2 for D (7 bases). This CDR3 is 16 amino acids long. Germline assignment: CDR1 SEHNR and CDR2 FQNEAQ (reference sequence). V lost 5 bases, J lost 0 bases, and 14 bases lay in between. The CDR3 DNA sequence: TGTGCCAGCAGCAACGGGGGGCCTAGCTCCTACAATGAGCAGTTCTTC. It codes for CASSNGGPSSYNEQFF.

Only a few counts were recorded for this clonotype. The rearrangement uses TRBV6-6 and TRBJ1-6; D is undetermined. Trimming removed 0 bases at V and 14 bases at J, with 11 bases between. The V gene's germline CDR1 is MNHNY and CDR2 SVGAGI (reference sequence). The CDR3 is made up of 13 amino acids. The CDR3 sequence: CASSYSPVGTLHF. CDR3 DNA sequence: TGTGCCAGCAGTTACTCGCCGGTAGGCACCCTCCACTTT.

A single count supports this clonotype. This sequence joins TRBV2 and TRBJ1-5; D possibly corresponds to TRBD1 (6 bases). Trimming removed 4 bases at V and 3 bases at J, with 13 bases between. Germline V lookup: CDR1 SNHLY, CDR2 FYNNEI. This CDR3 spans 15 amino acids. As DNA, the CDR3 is TGTGCCAGCAGTGGGGGGAGGACAGTCAATCAGCCCCAGCATTTT. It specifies CASSGGRTVNQPQHF.

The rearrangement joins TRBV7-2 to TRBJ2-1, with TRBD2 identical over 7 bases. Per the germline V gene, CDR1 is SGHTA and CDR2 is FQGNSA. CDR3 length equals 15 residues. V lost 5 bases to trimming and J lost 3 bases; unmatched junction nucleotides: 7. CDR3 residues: CASSPPAGIYNEQFF. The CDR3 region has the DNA TGTGCCAGCAGCCCCCCAGCGGGGATCTACAATGAGCAGTTCTTC.

Here the CDR3 DNA reads TGTGCCAGCAGCTTGGGTCCCCCACCCTACGAGCAGTACTTC. This translates into CASSLGPPPYEQYF. The rearrangement links TRBV2 to TRBJ2-7; D is ambiguous. This CDR3 is built from 14 residues. V was pared by 6 bases and J by 2 bases, with 14 bases between. CDR1 and CDR2 from the germline V gene are SNHLY and FYNNEI. Combining the CDR3 with reference TRBV2 and TRBJ2-7 gives the whole variable domain EPEVTQTPSHQVTQMGQEVILRCVPISNHLYFYWYRQILGQKVEFLVSFYNNEISEKSEIFDDQFSVERPDGSNFTLKIRSTKLEDSAMYFCASSLGPPPYEQYFGPGTRLTVT.

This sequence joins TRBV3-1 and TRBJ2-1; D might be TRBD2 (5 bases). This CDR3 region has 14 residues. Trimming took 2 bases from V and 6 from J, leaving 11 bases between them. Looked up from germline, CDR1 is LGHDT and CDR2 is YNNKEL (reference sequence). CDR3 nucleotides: TGTGCCAGCAGCCAATCACTAGGGCTCAATGAGCAGTTCTTC. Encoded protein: CASSQSLGLNEQFF.

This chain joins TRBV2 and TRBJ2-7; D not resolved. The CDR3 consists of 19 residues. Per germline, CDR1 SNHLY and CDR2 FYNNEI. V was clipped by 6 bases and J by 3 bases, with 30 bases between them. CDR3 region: CASSPPRYRGPVLYYEQYF. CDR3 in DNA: TGTGCCAGCAGCCCCCCGAGGTACAGAGGCCCCGTCCTATACTACGAGCAGTACTTC.

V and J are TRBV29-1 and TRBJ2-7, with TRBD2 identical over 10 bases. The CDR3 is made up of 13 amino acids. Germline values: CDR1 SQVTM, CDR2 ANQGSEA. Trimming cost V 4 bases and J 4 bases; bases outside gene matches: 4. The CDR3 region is CSVGAGGLYEQYF. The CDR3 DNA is TGCAGCGTTGGAGCGGGGGGGCTTTACGAGCAGTACTTC.

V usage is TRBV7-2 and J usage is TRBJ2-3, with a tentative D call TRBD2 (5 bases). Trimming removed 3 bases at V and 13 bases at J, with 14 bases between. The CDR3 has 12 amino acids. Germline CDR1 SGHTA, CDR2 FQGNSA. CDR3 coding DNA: TGTGCCAGCAGCTTTCCGGGAACATATGAGTATTTT. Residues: CASSFPGTYEYF. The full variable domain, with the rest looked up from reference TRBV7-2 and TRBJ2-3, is GAGVSQSPSNKVTEKGKDVELRCDPISGHTALYWYRQSLGQGLEFLIYFQGNSAPDKSGLPSDRFSAERTGGSVSTLTIQRTQQEDSAVYLCASSFPGTYEYFGPGTRLTVL.

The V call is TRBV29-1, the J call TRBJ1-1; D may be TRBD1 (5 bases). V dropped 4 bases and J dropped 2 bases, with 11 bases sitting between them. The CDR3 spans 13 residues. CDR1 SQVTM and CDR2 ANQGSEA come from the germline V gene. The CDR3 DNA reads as TGCAGCGTTGGGGGACGGGTAAACACTGAAGCTTTCTTT. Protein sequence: CSVGGRVNTEAFF.

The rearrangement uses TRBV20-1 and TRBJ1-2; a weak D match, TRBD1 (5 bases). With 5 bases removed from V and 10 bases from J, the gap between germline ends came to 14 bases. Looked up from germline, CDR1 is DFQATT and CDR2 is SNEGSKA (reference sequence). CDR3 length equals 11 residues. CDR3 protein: CSAGSGVTYTF. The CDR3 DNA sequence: TGCAGTGCTGGGTCGGGGGTAACCTACACCTTC.

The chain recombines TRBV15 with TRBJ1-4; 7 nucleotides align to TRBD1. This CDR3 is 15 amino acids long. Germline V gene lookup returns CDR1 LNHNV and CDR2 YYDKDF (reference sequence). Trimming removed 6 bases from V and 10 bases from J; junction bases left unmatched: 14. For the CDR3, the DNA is TGTGCCACCAGTCAGGACAGGCTCAAGCTGGGAAAACTGTTTTTT. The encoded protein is CATSQDRLKLGKLFF.

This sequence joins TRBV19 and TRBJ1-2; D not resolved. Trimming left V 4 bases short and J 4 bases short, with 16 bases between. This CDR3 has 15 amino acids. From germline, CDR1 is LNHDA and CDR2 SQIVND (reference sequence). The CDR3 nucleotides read TGTGCCAGTAGTACCACACTCCGGGGAGTCTATGGCTACACCTTC. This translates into CASSTTLRGVYGYTF.

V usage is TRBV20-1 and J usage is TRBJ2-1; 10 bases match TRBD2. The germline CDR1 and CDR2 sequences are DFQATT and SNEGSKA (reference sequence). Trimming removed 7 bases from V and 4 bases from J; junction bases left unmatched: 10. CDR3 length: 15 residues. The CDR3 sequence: CSGVLAGVIYNEQFF. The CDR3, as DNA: TGCAGTGGGGTTCTAGCGGGAGTCATTTACAATGAGCAGTTCTTC.

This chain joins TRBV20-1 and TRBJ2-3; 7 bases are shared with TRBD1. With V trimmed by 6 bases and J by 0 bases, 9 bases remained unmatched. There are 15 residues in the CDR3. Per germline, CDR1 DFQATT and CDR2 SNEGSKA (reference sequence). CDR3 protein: CSAPSGTVSTDTQYF. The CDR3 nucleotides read TGCAGTGCCCCTTCCGGGACAGTAAGCACAGATACGCAGTATTTT.

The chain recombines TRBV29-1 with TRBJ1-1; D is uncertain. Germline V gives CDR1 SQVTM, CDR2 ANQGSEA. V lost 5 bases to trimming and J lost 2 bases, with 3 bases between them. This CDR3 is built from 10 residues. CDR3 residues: CSVLNTEAFF. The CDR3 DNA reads TGCAGCGTTCTTAACACTGAAGCTTTCTTT. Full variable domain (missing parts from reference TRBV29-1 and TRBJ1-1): SAVISQKPSRDICQRGTSLTIQCQVDSQVTMMFWYRQQPGQSLTLIATANQGSEATYESGFVIDKFPISRPNLTFSTLTVSNMSPEDSSIYLCSVLNTEAFFGQGTRLTVV.

The DNA for the CDR3 is TGTGCCAGCAGCCCGCCGGGACTTATATACAATGAGCAGTTCTTC. Translation: CASSPPGLIYNEQFF. The rearrangement links TRBV7-2 to TRBJ2-1, with D possibly matching TRBD2 (6 bases). This CDR3 has 15 amino acids. Germline CDR1 is SGHTA and CDR2 is FQGNSA. The germline V and J ends were trimmed by 5 bases and 4 bases, with 15 bases remaining between them.

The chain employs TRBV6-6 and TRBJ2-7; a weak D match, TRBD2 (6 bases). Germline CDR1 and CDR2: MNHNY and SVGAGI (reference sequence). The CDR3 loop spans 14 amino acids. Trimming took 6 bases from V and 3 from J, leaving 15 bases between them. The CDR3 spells CASSPSGAGYEQYF. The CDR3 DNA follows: TGTGCCAGCAGCCCTTCGGGAGCCGGCTACGAGCAGTACTTC.